This T cell receptor (beta chain) was documented in a study of OX40 agonist ivuxolimab in advanced cancers. Regarding the study in general: The costimulatory receptor OX40 (CD134) was targeted by ivuxolimab, a fully human IgG2 agonistic monoclonal antibody. Intravenous ivuxolimab was administered to patients every 2 weeks at six dose levels: 0.01, 0.1, 0.3, 1.5, 3 and 10 mg/kg. Of the roughly 51 patients in dose escalation, around 19 had hepatocellular carcinoma, some 15 had melanoma, 9 had renal cell carcinoma and 9 had head and neck cancer. A male proportion of roughly 80% and a mean age of 60 years, ranging from 23 to 79, were recorded for the dose-escalation cohort. Prior anti-PD-1, anti-PD-L1 or anti-CTLA-4 therapy was permitted, and checkpoint inhibitors had been received by about 37% of dose-escalation patients. Partial responses occurred in three dose-escalation patients: two with cutaneous melanoma and one with hepatocellular carcinoma. The purpose of peripheral TCRbeta sequencing was to test whether ivuxolimab changed TCR sequence diversity and led to clonal T-cell expansion. The paper describes the monotherapy dose-escalation part (N = 52 patients) of the phase I trial of ivuxolimab.

The trial excluded patients who had a history of autoimmune disease or were on systemic immunosuppression. Peripheral blood for TCR sequencing was collected from all dose cohorts at baseline, on cycle 4 day 1, and on cycle 7 day 1. The samples were taken from a phase I, first-in-human, multicenter, open-label dose-escalation trial of ivuxolimab. Adults with locally advanced or metastatic melanoma, renal cell carcinoma, hepatocellular carcinoma or head and neck squamous cell carcinoma were enrolled in the trial. Before TCR sequencing, CD4+ and CD8+ T cells were separately sorted from peripheral blood. General findings and caveats noted by the study authors: After ivuxolimab, more expanded clones were found on average in CD8+ T cells than in CD4+ T cells. Clonal expansion of both CD4+ and CD8+ blood T cells was observed from baseline to week 6 at doses 0.1 to 3.0 mg/kg. The antigen specificity of the clonally expanded peripheral T cells was not determined. Low levels of normalized T-cell clonal expansion were also seen in some patients who did not respond. In the 0.1-3.0 mg/kg groups, partial responders had among the lowest normalized peripheral clonal expansion, particularly in CD8+ T cells.

To note about this clone: Its antigen target is currently unknown. Base qualities are missing; no much larger clone stands one base away. In the same sample, other DNA sequences code for this CDR3.

V was cut back by 0 bases and J by 3 bases, leaving a gap of 6 bases between them. The CDR1 and CDR2 encoded by the germline V gene are MGHRA and YSYEKL. The CDR3 spans 13 residues, from the cysteine through the phenylalanine. Just the 39-base CDR3 DNA is kept, in frame starting at base 1. Genomic DNA was extracted from sorted cells for sequencing of the TCRbeta CDR3 region. The immunoSEQ Assay was used for sequencing of TCRbeta CDR3 regions. What TCRdb holds here is the immuneACCESS table cut down to in-frame rearrangements. Part of the clones is not present; checked against another copy, under half of the missing clones reflect an unresolved V gene, and the others are unexplained. The sample has some 60,000 clones on record, about 91% of them singletons. The top ten constitute 12% of the sample.

This receptor was obtained from an adult with an advanced solid tumor such as melanoma, head and neck, liver or kidney cancer. The starting material was CD4+ or CD8+ T cells sorted from blood, obtained in a trial of the OX40 agonist ivuxolimab. The sequence joins TRBV4-1 to TRBJ2-7; the D segment cannot be called with confidence. The CDR3 has the sequence CASSQDRGYEQYF. The nucleotide sequence reads as follows: TGCGCCAGCAGCCAAGATAGAGGCTACGAGCAGTACTTC.